This is a list of T cell receptor beta chains from one sample in a study of CD8 T cells in Susac syndrome. One entry per CDR3 protein results from TCRdb running MiXCR on the immunoSEQ multiplex PCR reads. The sample consists of 150,000 to 200,000 distinct CDR3 sequences, roughly 94% of them appearing once. The sample consisted of CD4+ T cells from PBMCs. The receptor source for this set is a human donor with multiple sclerosis. The CDR3 runs from the conserved cysteine through the conserved F or W. Fields, in order: J gene, V gene, clone size, D gene, CDR3 protein, CDR3 DNA. A D gene is named only where the DNA matches it firmly. Clone sizes are given selectively: once, few, many, or a class where the clone is expanded.

>TRBJ1-5|TRBV6-4|NA|NA
CASSDSGPQHF
TGTGCCAGCAGTGACTCGGGCCCCCAGCATTTT
>TRBJ2-4|TRBV20-1|NA|NA
CSATWAAKNIQYF
TGCAGTGCTACATGGGCGGCCAAAAACATTCAGTACTTC
>TRBJ2-1|TRBV30|NA|NA
CAWTVYNEQFF
TGTGCCTGGACAGTCTACAATGAGCAGTTCTTC
>TRBJ2-7|TRBV30|NA|NA
CAWSPYGVGEQYF
TGTGCCTGGAGTCCATACGGGGTCGGCGAGCAGTACTTC
>TRBJ2-1|TRBV15|NA|NA
CATSGNERVYNEQFF
TGTGCCACCAGTGGGAACGAGCGGGTATACAATGAGCAGTTCTTC
>TRBJ1-3|TRBV9|NA|NA
CASSLWGTDNTIYF
TGTGCCAGCAGCCTGTGGGGGACGGACAACACCATATATTTT
>TRBJ1-2|TRBV6-2/TRBV6-3|NA|NA
CASRRDYGYTF
TGTGCCAGCAGAAGGGATTATGGCTACACCTTC
>TRBJ2-3|TRBV30|once|TRBD1
CAWSLTGGAGDTQYF
TGTGCCTGGAGCTTGACAGGGGGCGCGGGAGATACGCAGTATTTT
>TRBJ2-3|TRBV29-1|NA|NA
CSVNVDTQYF
TGCAGCGTTAACGTGGATACGCAGTATTTT
>TRBJ2-7|TRBV5-1|NA|NA
CASSLSPRAYEQYF
TGCGCCAGCAGCTTGAGCCCCAGGGCCTACGAGCAGTACTTC
>TRBJ2-1|TRBV24-1|once|TRBD2
CATKASGTFGEQFF
TGTGCCACCAAGGCTAGCGGGACGTTTGGTGAGCAGTTCTTC
>TRBJ2-1|TRBV3-1|NA|TRBD2
CASSGTSWGNEQFF
TGTGCCAGCAGCGGGACTAGCTGGGGCAATGAGCAGTTCTTC
>TRBJ1-1|TRBV15|NA|NA
CATSRDPSPIGTEAFF
TGTGCCACCAGCAGAGATCCCTCCCCGATCGGGACTGAAGCTTTCTTT
>TRBJ1-2|TRBV12-3/TRBV12-4|NA|TRBD1
CASSFRDRILYGYTF
TGTGCCAGCAGTTTCCGGGACAGGATCCTCTATGGCTACACCTTC
>TRBJ2-1|TRBV29-1|NA|TRBD2
CSVEALPLAGGQFF
TGCAGCGTTGAAGCCCTTCCTCTAGCGGGAGGGCAGTTCTTC
>TRBJ2-2|TRBV2|NA|TRBD1
CASSRQGLGELFF
TGTGCCAGCAGTCGACAGGGGCTCGGGGAGCTGTTTTTT
>TRBJ2-5|TRBV29-1|NA|TRBD2
CSAWGGAQETQYF
TGCAGCGCCTGGGGGGGTGCCCAAGAGACCCAGTACTTC
>TRBJ1-1|TRBV10-1|NA|NA
CASSEGYSAFF
TGCGCCAGCAGCGAGGGGTATAGCGCTTTCTTT
>TRBJ2-7|TRBV7-8|NA|NA
CASRGGVDHEQYF
TGTGCCAGCAGGGGTGGGGTCGACCACGAGCAGTACTTC
>TRBJ2-5|TRBV20-1|NA|NA
CSAPDLFGQETQYF
TGCAGTGCCCCTGACTTATTCGGACAAGAGACCCAGTACTTC
>TRBJ1-5|TRBV9|NA|NA
CASSPRGDRANQPQHF
TGTGCCAGCAGCCCCCGGGGGGATAGGGCTAATCAGCCCCAGCATTTT
>TRBJ1-1|TRBV7-9|NA|NA
CASRPRGPTEAFF
TGTGCCAGCAGACCTCGGGGCCCCACTGAAGCTTTCTTT
>TRBJ1-1|TRBV30|NA|TRBD1
CAWTTGVRTEAFF
TGTGCCTGGACTACAGGGGTGAGGACTGAAGCTTTCTTT
>TRBJ2-1|TRBV29-1|NA|NA
CSVHSYDEQFF
TGCAGCGTCCACTCCTACGATGAGCAGTTCTTC
>TRBJ2-7|TRBV30|NA|NA
CAWRFAGLRDLSYEQYF
TGTGCCTGGAGGTTCGCAGGACTCCGGGACTTATCCTACGAGCAGTACTTC